Listed below are T cell receptor beta chains from one sample, sequenced in a study of blood T cell repertoires in COVID-19. TCRdb's copy holds only in-frame clones and misses some; the assay was immunoSEQ multiplex PCR. The sample yields more than 400,000 clones, about 90% seen once. The sequenced material came from PBMCs or T cells enriched from blood (not recorded which). These receptors all stem from a young man who had recovered from COVID-19. Each CDR3 is given with its conserved first and last residue. Each record gives: clone size, D gene, J gene, V gene, CDR3 DNA, CDR3 protein. D genes are given only for firm matches. Size values are once, few and many counts, or a class for expanded clones, and some rows have none.

>NA|NA|TRBJ1-1|TRBV7-8
TGTGCCAGCAGCTTATCGCGTTTTGATACTGAAGCTTTCTTT
CASSLSRFDTEAFF
>NA|NA|TRBJ1-5|TRBV6-5
TGTGCCAGCAGTTACGGGACTCCAAATCAGCCCCAGCATTTT
CASSYGTPNQPQHF
>NA|TRBD1|TRBJ1-1|TRBV10-3
TGTGCCATCAGCCCGACAGGGGAGGTGAACACTGAAGCTTTCTTT
CAISPTGEVNTEAFF
>NA|NA|TRBJ1-3|TRBV30
TGTGCCTGGAGTTGGGGATTAGGGGAAGATGGAAACACCATATATTTT
CAWSWGLGEDGNTIYF
>NA|NA|TRBJ2-7|TRBV6-5
TGTGCCAGCAGTCGAGACAAAACCTACGAGCAGTACTTC
CASSRDKTYEQYF
>NA|TRBD1|TRBJ1-6|TRBV28
TGTGCCAGCAGTTGGACAGGGGCCTCACCCCTCCACTTT
CASSWTGASPLHF
>NA|NA|TRBJ2-1|TRBV27
TGTGCCAGCAGTCCTCATCTAGGGGCCTACAATGAGCAGTTCTTC
CASSPHLGAYNEQFF
>NA|NA|TRBJ1-1|TRBV6-4
TGTGCCAGCAGTCAAATACTAAACACTGAAGCTTTCTTT
CASSQILNTEAFF
>once|TRBD1|TRBJ1-1|TRBV28
TGTGCCAGCATCAGGGGGTGGACTGAAGCTTTCTTT
CASIRGWTEAFF
>NA|NA|TRBJ1-2|TRBV10-3
TGTGCCATCCGCGGCGGGGTTTATAGCTATGGCTACACCTTC
CAIRGGVYSYGYTF
>NA|NA|TRBJ1-2|TRBV28
TGTGCCAGCAGTTCAGGGAACTATGGCTACACCTTC
CASSSGNYGYTF
>NA|TRBD1|TRBJ1-2|TRBV4-1
TGCGCCAGCAGCCCAGGACAGGGGGCGATCTATGGCTACACCTTC
CASSPGQGAIYGYTF
>many|TRBD1|TRBJ2-2|TRBV6-5
TGTGCCGGCCGGGACAGGGGGCGGACCGGGGAGCTGTTTTTT
CAGRDRGRTGELFF
>NA|NA|TRBJ1-2|TRBV28
TGTGCCAGCATCCCGGGACTCAGCTTCGCTGGCTACACCTTC
CASIPGLSFAGYTF
>NA|NA|TRBJ2-7|TRBV11-2
TGTGCCAGCAGCCCACCTCGGGGAACCGGCTCCTACGAGCAGTACTTC
CASSPPRGTGSYEQYF
>NA|NA|TRBJ1-2|TRBV3-1/TRBV3-2
TGTGCCAGCAGCCAAGACGGCGCGGCTTTCTATGGCTACACCTTC
CASSQDGAAFYGYTF
>NA|TRBD1|TRBJ1-4|TRBV2
TGTGCCAGCAGAGTCCCAGGGGGCCCTACTAATGAAAAACTGTTTTTT
CASRVPGGPTNEKLFF
>NA|NA|TRBJ2-7|TRBV28
TGTGCCAGCACCCTTGCCGGGGGCGAGCAGTACTTC
CASTLAGGEQYF
>NA|NA|TRBJ1-1|TRBV5-4
TGTGCCAGCAGCTTGAGCCGGTCGGTGAACACTGAAGCTTTCTTT
CASSLSRSVNTEAFF
>NA|NA|TRBJ1-2|TRBV28
TGTGCCAGCAGACAGGGTCTTGGGGGTGGCTACACCTTC
CASRQGLGGGYTF
>once|TRBD2|TRBJ2-1|TRBV4-1
TGCGCCAGCAGCCAGGTACCGGGACTAGCCTACAATGAGCAGTTCTTC
CASSQVPGLAYNEQFF
>NA|NA|TRBJ2-7|TRBV7-6
TGTGCCAGCAGCACACAGACCGGGACTTTCTACGAGCAGTACTTC
CASSTQTGTFYEQYF
>NA|NA|TRBJ1-6|TRBV4-1
TGCGCCAGCAGCCAACGAACACAGGTGGATAATTCACCCCTCCACTTT
CASSQRTQVDNSPLHF
>NA|NA|TRBJ1-6|TRBV3-1/TRBV3-2
TGTGCCAGCAGCCCCATAGTCTCCCCGCGGAATTCACCCCTCCACTTT
CASSPIVSPRNSPLHF
>NA|NA|TRBJ1-2|TRBV28
TGTGCCAGCAGTTTGGAGGACTATGGCTACACCTTC
CASSLEDYGYTF
>NA|NA|TRBJ1-5|TRBV27
TGTGCCAGCAGTTTGTACTTCGATCAGCCCCAGCATTTT
CASSLYFDQPQHF